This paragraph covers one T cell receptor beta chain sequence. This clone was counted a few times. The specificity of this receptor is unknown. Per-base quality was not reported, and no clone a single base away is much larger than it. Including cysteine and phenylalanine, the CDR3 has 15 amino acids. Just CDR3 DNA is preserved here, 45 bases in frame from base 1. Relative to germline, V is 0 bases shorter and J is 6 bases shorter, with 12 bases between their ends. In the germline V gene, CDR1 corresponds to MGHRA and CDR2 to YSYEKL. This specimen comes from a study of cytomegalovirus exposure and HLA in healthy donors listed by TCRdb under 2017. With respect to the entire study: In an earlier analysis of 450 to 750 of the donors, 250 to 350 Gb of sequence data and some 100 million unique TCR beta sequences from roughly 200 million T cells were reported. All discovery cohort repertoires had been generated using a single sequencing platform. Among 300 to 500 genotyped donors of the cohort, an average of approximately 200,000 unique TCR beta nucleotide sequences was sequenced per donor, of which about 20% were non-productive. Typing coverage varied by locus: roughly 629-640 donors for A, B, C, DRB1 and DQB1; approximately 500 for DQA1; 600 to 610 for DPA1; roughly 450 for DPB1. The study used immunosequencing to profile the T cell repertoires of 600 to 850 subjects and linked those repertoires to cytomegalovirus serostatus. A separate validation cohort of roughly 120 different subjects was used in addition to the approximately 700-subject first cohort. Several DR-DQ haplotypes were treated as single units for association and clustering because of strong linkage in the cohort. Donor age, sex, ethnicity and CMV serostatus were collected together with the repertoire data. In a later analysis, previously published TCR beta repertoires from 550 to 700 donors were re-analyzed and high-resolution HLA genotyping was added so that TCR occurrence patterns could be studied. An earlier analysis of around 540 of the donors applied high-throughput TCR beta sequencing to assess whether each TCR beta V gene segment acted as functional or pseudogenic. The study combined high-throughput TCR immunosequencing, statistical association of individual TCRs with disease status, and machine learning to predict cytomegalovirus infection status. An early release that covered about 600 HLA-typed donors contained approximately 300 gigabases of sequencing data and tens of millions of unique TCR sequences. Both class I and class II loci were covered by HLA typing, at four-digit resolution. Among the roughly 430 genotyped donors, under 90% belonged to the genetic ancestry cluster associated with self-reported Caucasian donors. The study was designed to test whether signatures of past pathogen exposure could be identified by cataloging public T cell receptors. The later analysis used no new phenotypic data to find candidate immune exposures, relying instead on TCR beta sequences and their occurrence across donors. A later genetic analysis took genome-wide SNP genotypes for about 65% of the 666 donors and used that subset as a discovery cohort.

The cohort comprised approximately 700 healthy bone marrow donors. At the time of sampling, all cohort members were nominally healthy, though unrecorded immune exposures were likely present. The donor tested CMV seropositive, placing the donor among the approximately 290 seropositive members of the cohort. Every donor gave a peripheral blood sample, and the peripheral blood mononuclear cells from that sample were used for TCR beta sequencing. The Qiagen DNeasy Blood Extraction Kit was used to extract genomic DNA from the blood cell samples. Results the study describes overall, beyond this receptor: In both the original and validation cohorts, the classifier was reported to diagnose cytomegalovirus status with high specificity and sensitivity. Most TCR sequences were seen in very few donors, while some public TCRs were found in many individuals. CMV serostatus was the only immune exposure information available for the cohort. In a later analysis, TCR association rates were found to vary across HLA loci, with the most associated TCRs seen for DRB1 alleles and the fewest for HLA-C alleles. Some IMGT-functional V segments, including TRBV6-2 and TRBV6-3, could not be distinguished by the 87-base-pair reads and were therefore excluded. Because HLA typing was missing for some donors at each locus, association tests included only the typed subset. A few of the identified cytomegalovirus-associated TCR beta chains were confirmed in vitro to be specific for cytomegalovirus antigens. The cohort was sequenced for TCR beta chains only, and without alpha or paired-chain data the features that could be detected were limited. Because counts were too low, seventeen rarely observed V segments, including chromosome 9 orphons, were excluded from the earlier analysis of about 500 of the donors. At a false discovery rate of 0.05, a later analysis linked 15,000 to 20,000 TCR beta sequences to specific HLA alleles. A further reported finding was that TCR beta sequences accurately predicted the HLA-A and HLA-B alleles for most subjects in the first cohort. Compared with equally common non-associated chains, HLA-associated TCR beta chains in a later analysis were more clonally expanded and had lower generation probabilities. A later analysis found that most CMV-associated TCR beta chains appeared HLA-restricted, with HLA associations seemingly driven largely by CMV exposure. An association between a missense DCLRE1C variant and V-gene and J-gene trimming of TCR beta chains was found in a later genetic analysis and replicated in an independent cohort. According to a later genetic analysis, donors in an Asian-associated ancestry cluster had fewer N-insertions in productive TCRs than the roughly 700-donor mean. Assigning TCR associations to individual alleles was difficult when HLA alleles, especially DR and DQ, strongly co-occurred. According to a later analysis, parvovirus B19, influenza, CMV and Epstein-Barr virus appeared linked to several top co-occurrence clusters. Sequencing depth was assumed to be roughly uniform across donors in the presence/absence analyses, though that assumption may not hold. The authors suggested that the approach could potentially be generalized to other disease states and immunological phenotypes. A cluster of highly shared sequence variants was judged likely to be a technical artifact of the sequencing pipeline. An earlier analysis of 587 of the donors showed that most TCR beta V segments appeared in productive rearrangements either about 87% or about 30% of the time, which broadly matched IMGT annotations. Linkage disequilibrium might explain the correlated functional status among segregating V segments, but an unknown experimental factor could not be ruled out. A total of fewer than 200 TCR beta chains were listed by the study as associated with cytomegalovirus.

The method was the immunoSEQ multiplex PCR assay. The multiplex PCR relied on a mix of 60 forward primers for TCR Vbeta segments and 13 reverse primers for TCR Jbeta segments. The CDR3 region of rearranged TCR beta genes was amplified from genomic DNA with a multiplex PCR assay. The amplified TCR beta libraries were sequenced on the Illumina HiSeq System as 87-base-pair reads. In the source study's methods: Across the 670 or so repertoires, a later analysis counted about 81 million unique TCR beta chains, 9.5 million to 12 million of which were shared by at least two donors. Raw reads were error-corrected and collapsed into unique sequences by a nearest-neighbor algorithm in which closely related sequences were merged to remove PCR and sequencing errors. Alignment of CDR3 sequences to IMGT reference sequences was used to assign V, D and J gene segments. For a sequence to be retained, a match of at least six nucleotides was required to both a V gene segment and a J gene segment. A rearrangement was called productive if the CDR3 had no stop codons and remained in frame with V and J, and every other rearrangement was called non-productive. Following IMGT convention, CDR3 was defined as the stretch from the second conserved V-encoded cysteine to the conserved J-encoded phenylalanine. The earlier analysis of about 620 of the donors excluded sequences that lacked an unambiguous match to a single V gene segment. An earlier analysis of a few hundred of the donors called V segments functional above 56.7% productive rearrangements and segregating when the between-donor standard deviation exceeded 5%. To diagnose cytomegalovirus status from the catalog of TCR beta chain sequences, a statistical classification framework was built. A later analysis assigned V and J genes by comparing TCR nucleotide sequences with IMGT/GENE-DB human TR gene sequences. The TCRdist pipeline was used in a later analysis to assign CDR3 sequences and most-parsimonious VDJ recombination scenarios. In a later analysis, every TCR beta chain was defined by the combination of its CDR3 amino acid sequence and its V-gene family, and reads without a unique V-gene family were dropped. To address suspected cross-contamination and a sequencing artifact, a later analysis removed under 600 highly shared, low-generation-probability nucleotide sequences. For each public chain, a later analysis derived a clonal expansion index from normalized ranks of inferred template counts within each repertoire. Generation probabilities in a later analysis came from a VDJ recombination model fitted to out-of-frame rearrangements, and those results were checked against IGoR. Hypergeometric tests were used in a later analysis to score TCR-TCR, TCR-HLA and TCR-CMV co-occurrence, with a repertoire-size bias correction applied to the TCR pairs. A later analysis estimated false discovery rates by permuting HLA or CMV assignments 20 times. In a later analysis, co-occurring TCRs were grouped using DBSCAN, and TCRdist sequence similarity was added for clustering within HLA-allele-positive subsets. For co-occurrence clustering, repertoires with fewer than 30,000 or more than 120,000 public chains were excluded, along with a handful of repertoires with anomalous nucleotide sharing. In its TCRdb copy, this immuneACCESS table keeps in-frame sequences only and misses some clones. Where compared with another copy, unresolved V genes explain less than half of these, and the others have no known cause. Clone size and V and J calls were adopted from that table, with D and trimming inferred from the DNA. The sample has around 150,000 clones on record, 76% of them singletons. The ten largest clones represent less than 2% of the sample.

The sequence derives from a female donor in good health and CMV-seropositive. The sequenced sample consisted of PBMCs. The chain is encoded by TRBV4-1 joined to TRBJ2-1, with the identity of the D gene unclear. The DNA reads TGCGCCAGCAGCCAAGAGTCGGCGCCGGGCAATGAGCAGTTCTTC. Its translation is CASSQESAPGNEQFF.